This T cell receptor (beta chain) was identified during a study of T cell responses to AZD1222 COVID-19 vaccine. General study findings and limits: Close to half of spike-specific TCRs reportedly recognize unmutated variant regions. Scientists sampled the repertoires only once the peak T cell response had passed. Donors skewed white British and female; clonal diversity was possibly underestimated. Spike-wide coverage was observed for vaccine-associated CD4 TCRs, with dominant responses at 160-218 and 743-854.

The protocol was immunoSEQ multiplex PCR, while the TCRdb copy is restricted to in-frame clones and leaves out a portion. The sample contains roughly 160,000 clones, around 90% of which appear only once. Points on this clone: Its antigen remains unidentified.

The V and J ends lost 4 bases and 4 bases respectively, with 11 bases between them. Germline assignment: CDR1 SGDLS and CDR2 YYNGEE. The CDR3 is 13 amino acids. This material consisted of peripheral blood, taken 28 days after the second AZD1222 dose. The clonotype originates from an adult who received the AZD1222 COVID-19 vaccine. The V call is TRBV9, the J call TRBJ1-1; D is ambiguous. The CDR3 loop is CASSPQWGTEAFF. The CDR3 DNA sequence: TGTGCCAGCAGCCCACAGTGGGGCACTGAAGCTTTCTTT. The variable domain in full, with the rest retrieved from reference TRBV9 and TRBJ1-1, is DSGVTQTPKHLITATGQRVTLRCSPRSGDLSVYWYQQSLDQGLQFLIQYYNGEERAKGNILERFSAQQFPDLHSELNLSSLELGDSALYFCASSPQWGTEAFFGQGTRLTVV.